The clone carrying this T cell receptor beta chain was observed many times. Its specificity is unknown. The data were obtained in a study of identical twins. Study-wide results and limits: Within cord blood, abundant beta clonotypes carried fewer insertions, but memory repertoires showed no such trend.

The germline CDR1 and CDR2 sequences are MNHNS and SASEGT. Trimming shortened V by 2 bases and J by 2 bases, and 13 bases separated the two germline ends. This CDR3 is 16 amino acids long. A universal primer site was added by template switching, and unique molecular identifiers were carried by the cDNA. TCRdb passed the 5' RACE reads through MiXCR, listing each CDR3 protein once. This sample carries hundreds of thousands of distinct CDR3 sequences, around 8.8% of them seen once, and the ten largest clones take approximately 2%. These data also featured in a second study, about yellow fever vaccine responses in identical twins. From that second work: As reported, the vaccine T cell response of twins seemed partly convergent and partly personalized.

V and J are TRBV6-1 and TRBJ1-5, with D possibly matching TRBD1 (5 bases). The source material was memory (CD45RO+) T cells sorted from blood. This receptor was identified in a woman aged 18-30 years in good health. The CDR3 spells CASSETGGAGNQPQHF. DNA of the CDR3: TGTGCCAGCAGTGAAACCGGAGGGGCAGGCAATCAGCCCCAGCATTTT.